Listed below are T cell receptor beta chains from one sample, sequenced in a study of blood T cell repertoires in COVID-19. TCRdb's table, derived via immunoSEQ multiplex PCR, lists solely in-frame clones and lacks some. The top ten hold approximately 2% of the sample, which has about 480,000 clones, approximately 88% seen once. The sequenced sample was PBMCs or T cells enriched from blood (not recorded which). These receptors originate from a woman in her thirties or forties who had recovered from COVID-19. The CDR3 runs from the conserved cysteine through the conserved F or W. The order of the fields is clone size, D gene, V gene, J gene, CDR3 DNA, CDR3 protein. The D gene is left open where the match is weak. The size field is filled for only some rows; it gives once, few, many or a size class.

>-|TRBD1|TRBV19|TRBJ2-7
TGTGCCAGTAGTATTTTTCACCTGGTGACAGGGAGCTCCTACGAGCAGTACTTC
CASSIFHLVTGSSYEQYF
>few|-|TRBV27|TRBJ2-2
TGTGCCAGCAGTTACGGGTCCTGGGGGGAGCTGTTTTTT
CASSYGSWGELFF
>-|TRBD1|TRBV10-3|TRBJ1-1
TGTGCCATCAGCGCCGGACAGGGGGGAACTGAAGCTTTCTTT
CAISAGQGGTEAFF
>-|TRBD1|TRBV18|TRBJ1-5
TGTGCCAGCTCACCGAAACAGGGGAATCGCAATCAGCCCCAGCATTTT
CASSPKQGNRNQPQHF
>few|TRBD2|TRBV27|TRBJ2-1
TGTGCCAGCAGTTTATCGGTAGCGGGGTACAATGAGCAGTTCTTC
CASSLSVAGYNEQFF
>-|-|TRBV9|TRBJ2-7
TGTGCCAGCAGCGTTCGGGTTCGGGAGTCTTCCTACGAGCAGTACTTC
CASSVRVRESSYEQYF
>-|TRBD2|TRBV6-2/TRBV6-3|TRBJ2-3
TGTGCCAGCAGTTACCTAGCGGGAGGGGTGACGCAGTATTTT
CASSYLAGGVTQYF
>-|TRBD1|TRBV6-5|TRBJ1-1
TGTGCCAGCAGAATCGGGACAGCAGAAGCTTTCTTT
CASRIGTAEAFF
>-|-|TRBV6-5|TRBJ1-1
TGTGCCAGCAGTTACTCGAGCATTCTGAACACTGAAGCTTTCTTT
CASSYSSILNTEAFF
>-|TRBD2|TRBV29-1|TRBJ2-7
TGCAGCGTTCTCCAACTAGCGGGTACTTACTACGAGCAGTACTTC
CSVLQLAGTYYEQYF
>-|-|TRBV7-2|TRBJ2-6
TGTGCCAGCATTCTAGGGGGGGCCCCTGGGGCCAACGTCCTGACTTTC
CASILGGAPGANVLTF
>-|TRBD2|TRBV10-1|TRBJ2-3
TGCGCCAGCAGCGCCGGGATAGCGGGAAGCACAGATACGCAGTATTTT
CASSAGIAGSTDTQYF
>-|TRBD1|TRBV5-6|TRBJ1-5
TGTGCCAGCAGCACGACAGGGGGAATTAGCAATCAGCCCCAGCATTTT
CASSTTGGISNQPQHF
>-|-|TRBV15|TRBJ1-5
TGTGCCACCAGCAGAGATTCAGTTTCCCCCAATCAGCCCCAGCATTTT
CATSRDSVSPNQPQHF
>-|-|TRBV6-6|TRBJ1-4
TGTGCCAGCAGCCCGAGGGCTCGGTACGAAAAACTGTTTTTT
CASSPRARYEKLFF
>-|TRBD1|TRBV11-2|TRBJ2-3
TGTGCCAGCAGCTACAGGGGCGCCACAGATACGCAGTATTTT
CASSYRGATDTQYF
>-|-|TRBV30|TRBJ1-1
TGTGCCTGGAGTGTACGGGGAGGGGTAGGCACTGAAGCTTTCTTT
CAWSVRGGVGTEAFF
>-|-|TRBV2|TRBJ2-5
TGTGCCAGCAGTGAAGCGCGTGGGAGCAAGACCCAGTACTTC
CASSEARGSKTQYF
>-|-|TRBV6-5|TRBJ1-2
TGTGCCAGCAGCAAGCTCAGGGGCACCGGCTATGGCTACACCTTC
CASSKLRGTGYGYTF
>-|-|TRBV7-9|TRBJ1-1
TGTGCCAGCAGCTTAGCGTCGGGGCAGGGGAGGGGTGAAGCTTTCTTT
CASSLASGQGRGEAFF
>few|TRBD1|TRBV5-5|TRBJ1-1
TGTGCCAGCAGCCCGACAGGGTTGGGCACTGAAGCTTTCTTT
CASSPTGLGTEAFF
>few|TRBD1|TRBV28|TRBJ2-7
TGTGCCAGCAGTTTAGGGGGACAGGGACCCTACGAGCAGTACTTC
CASSLGGQGPYEQYF
>-|TRBD2|TRBV5-4|TRBJ2-3
TGTGCCAGCAGCAGCGGGAAGAGGTTTGATACGCAGTATTTT
CASSSGKRFDTQYF
>-|TRBD1|TRBV9|TRBJ1-3
TGTGCCAGCAGCGCGACAGGGTTGGGAAACACCATATATTTT
CASSATGLGNTIYF
>-|-|TRBV24-1|TRBJ1-2
TGTGCCACCAGTGACGTACAACAGGGTAATGGCTACACCTTC
CATSDVQQGNGYTF
>-|TRBD1|TRBV15|TRBJ1-4
TGTGCCACCAGAAGGGGACAGAATAATGAAAAACTGTTTTTT
CATRRGQNNEKLFF
>-|TRBD2|TRBV3-1/TRBV3-2|TRBJ2-1
TGTGCCAGCAGCCAAGGTGCTAGCGGGAGGGCCCTTAACAATGAGCAGTTCTTC
CASSQGASGRALNNEQFF
>-|TRBD1|TRBV18|TRBJ1-5
TGTGCCAGCTCACCCTTAGGACAGGGGGACCAGCCCCAGCATTTT
CASSPLGQGDQPQHF
>-|-|TRBV30|TRBJ1-1
TGTGCCTGGACCAATGGGCTTAACACTGAAGCTTTCTTT
CAWTNGLNTEAFF
>once|-|TRBV7-9|TRBJ2-5
TGTGCCAGCAGCCGAAGACTCACAGCGGAGCGTTTCCAAGAGACCCAGTACTTC
CASSRRLTAERFQETQYF
>-|TRBD2|TRBV5-6|TRBJ2-1
TGTGCCAGCAGCTGGTTAGCGGGAGGGGCCGAGGGACGCGATGAGCAGTTCTTC
CASSWLAGGAEGRDEQFF
>-|-|TRBV28|TRBJ1-1
TGTGCCAGCAGTTTCATCGGTGCTGAAGCTTTCTTT
CASSFIGAEAFF
>-|TRBD1|TRBV7-9|TRBJ1-2
TGTGCCAGCAGCGTTCCCGGGACAGGGGATGGCTACACCTTC
CASSVPGTGDGYTF
>-|TRBD1|TRBV25-1|TRBJ1-2
TGTGCCAGCAGGCCTGACACCGGGACAGGATATGGCTACACCTTC
CASRPDTGTGYGYTF
>-|TRBD1|TRBV27|TRBJ1-2
TGTGCCAGCAGTTTATCCCAGGGGGAAAAAAACTATGGCTACACCTTC
CASSLSQGEKNYGYTF
>-|-|TRBV7-2|TRBJ1-4
TGTGCCAGCAGCTATAAGCTAGGGGCAACTAATGAAAAACTGTTTTTT
CASSYKLGATNEKLFF
>-|TRBD1|TRBV27|TRBJ2-7
TGTGCCAGCAGTTTCTCGCGCGGGACAGGGGTGGGTGAGCAGTACTTC
CASSFSRGTGVGEQYF
>-|-|TRBV19|TRBJ2-3
TGTGCCAGTAGTATAGGGGGGGGGCCCGATACGCAGTATTTT
CASSIGGGPDTQYF
>-|TRBD1|TRBV7-2|TRBJ1-2
TGTGCCAGCAGCCCACAAGGCGGCAGGGGGCGTCATGGCTACACCTTC
CASSPQGGRGRHGYTF
>-|-|TRBV5-1|TRBJ2-3
TGCGCCAGCAGCAGAGATGACGGGTATACGCAGTATTTT
CASSRDDGYTQYF
>-|TRBD2|TRBV10-1|TRBJ2-1
TGCGCCAGCAGTGAGTCACTAGCGGGGAGGAATGAGCAGTTCTTC
CASSESLAGRNEQFF
>-|TRBD1|TRBV7-9|TRBJ2-1
TGTGCCAGCAGCTTAGGACAGGGGGTTCGGAATGAGCAGTTCTTC
CASSLGQGVRNEQFF
>-|TRBD2|TRBV4-1|TRBJ2-7
TGCGCCAGCAGCCTTGGGGGACTAGCGGCAACCTACGAGCAGTACTTC
CASSLGGLAATYEQYF
>-|-|TRBV9|TRBJ2-7
TGTGCCAGCAGCGTAGGGGGCAGCCTCTACGAGCAGTACTTC
CASSVGGSLYEQYF
>-|-|TRBV2|TRBJ1-1
TGTGCCAGCAGAGCCGGGACTGAAGCTTTCTTT
CASRAGTEAFF
>-|-|TRBV28|TRBJ1-4
TGTGCCAGCAGTCCTCCCAGGGCATTTAATGAAAAACTGTTTTTT
CASSPPRAFNEKLFF